The 23 T cell receptor beta chains in this list originate from one sample, sequenced in a study of OX40 agonist ivuxolimab in advanced cancers. TCRdb's table, derived via immunoSEQ multiplex PCR, lists solely in-frame clones and lacks some. Of roughly 48,000 clones detected, 79% appear once; the ten largest clones hold roughly 2%. The sequencing used CD4+ or CD8+ T cells sorted from blood, collected in a trial of the OX40 agonist ivuxolimab. These TCRs come from an adult with an advanced solid tumor such as melanoma, head and neck, liver or kidney cancer.

The V gene is TRBV25-1, the J gene TRBJ1-4; tentatively, D is TRBD1 (5 bases). Germline CDR1 MGHDK, CDR2 SYGVNS. The length of the CDR3 is 14 residues. V was shortened by 3 bases and J by 5 bases, with 10 bases between the two germline ends. The CDR3: CASSDRGFNEKLFF. For the CDR3, the DNA is TGTGCCAGCAGTGACCGGGGCTTCAATGAAAAACTGTTTTTT.

The chain employs TRBV5-6 and TRBJ1-4; D might be TRBD1 (5 bases). CDR1 and CDR2 (germline): SGHDT, YYEEEE. The CDR3 spans 13 residues. The V gene lost 4 bases and the J gene lost 8 bases, with 12 bases spanning the gap. The CDR3 loop is CASSRQGPEKLFF. CDR3 in DNA: TGTGCCAGCAGCCGCCAGGGACCCGAAAAACTGTTTTTT.

CDR3 amino acids: CASSVGAGGPSYNEQFF. CDR3 in DNA: TGTGCCAGCAGCGTGGGCGCGGGGGGTCCCTCCTACAATGAGCAGTTCTTC. The genes are TRBV9 and TRBJ2-1, with TRBD2 identical over 8 bases. This CDR3 region has 17 residues. Germline V gene lookup returns CDR1 SGDLS and CDR2 YYNGEE. Losses at the gene ends were 2 bases for V and 0 bases for J; bases not matched to a gene: 7.

The V call is TRBV2, the J call TRBJ2-1; D gene unclear. The CDR3 runs 13 residues. The germline V gene has CDR1 SNHLY and CDR2 FYNNEI. The V gene lost 7 bases and the J gene lost 4 bases, with 11 bases spanning the gap. In DNA form, the CDR3 reads TGTGCCAGCAAAAACCTAAAGTACAATGAGCAGTTCTTC. Its protein is CASKNLKYNEQFF.

The DNA of the CDR3 is TGTGCCAGTAGTGGTCGGCGGGAGGAATATACGCAGTATTTT. Translating gives CASSGRREEYTQYF. The chain links TRBV19 to TRBJ2-3; TRBD2 matches 8 bases. This CDR3 spans 14 amino acids. The V segment lost 5 bases and the J segment 7 bases; nucleotides outside the gene matches: 8. CDR1 LNHDA and CDR2 SQIVND come from the germline V gene (reference sequence).

As for this clone: Other nucleotide sequences in the sample specify the same CDR3. This chain joins TRBV6-1 and TRBJ2-3, with D possibly matching TRBD1 (5 bases). Germline lookup yields CDR1 MNHNS and CDR2 SASEGT. V shed 2 bases and J shed 3 bases, with 6 bases lying between them. This CDR3 comprises 13 residues. The CDR3 reads CASSEQGTDTQYF. The CDR3 nucleotides read TGTGCCAGCAGTGAACAGGGAACAGATACGCAGTATTTT.

The chain employs TRBV27 and TRBJ1-1, with D perhaps TRBD1 (5 bases). The CDR3 contains 15 residues. The V end lost 3 bases, the J end lost 0 bases, and 11 bases lay between the germline ends. The germline V gene encodes CDR1 MNHEY and CDR2 SMNVEV (reference sequence). The CDR3 region has the DNA TGTGCCAGCAGTTTGACAGCCAGCATGAACACTGAAGCTTTCTTT. Translating it yields CASSLTASMNTEAFF.

The rearrangement links TRBV4-1 to TRBJ1-2; D is ambiguous. The CDR3 has 15 residues. Germline lookup yields CDR1 MGHRA and CDR2 YSYEKL. Trimming cost V 0 bases and J 5 bases, with 13 bases left between them. In DNA, the CDR3 is TGCGCCAGCAGCCAAGATGGCCCAATGGGGTATGGCTACACCTTC. It specifies CASSQDGPMGYGYTF.

The V gene is TRBV5-1, the J gene TRBJ1-6; D gene unclear. The CDR3 runs 15 residues. Trimming took 1 base from V and 2 from J, leaving 7 bases between them. The germline V gene encodes CDR1 SGHRS and CDR2 YFSETQ. CDR3 coding DNA: TGCGCCAGCAGCTTGCGGAGAACCTATAATTCACCCCTCCACTTT. Protein product: CASSLRRTYNSPLHF.

This sequence joins TRBV19 and TRBJ2-3; TRBD1 is a possible D gene (6 bases). The CDR3 is 13 residues long. Deletions cut 3 bases from V and 6 bases from J, with 10 bases between. Germline V gene data show CDR1 as LNHDA and CDR2 as SQIVND (reference sequence). The CDR3 loop is CASSIGTPDTQYF. The CDR3, as DNA: TGTGCCAGTAGTATTGGGACACCGGATACGCAGTATTTT.

This sequence joins TRBV5-1 and TRBJ2-3, with D hard to call. Germline CDR1 reads SGHRS; CDR2 reads YFSETQ. CDR3 size: 15 residues. The V end was cut by 0 bases, the J end by 2 bases, with 10 bases between. The CDR3 spells CASSLATEVTDTQYF. CDR3 in DNA: TGCGCCAGCAGCTTGGCCACTGAAGTCACAGATACGCAGTATTTT.

Sample share makes this clone medium-sized (0.01 to 0.1%). The chain joins TRBV28 to TRBJ1-1; no clear D gene. Trimming left V 3 bases short and J 0 bases short, with 14 bases between. CDR1 and CDR2 (germline): MDHEN, SYDVKM. This CDR3 region has 16 residues. Here the CDR3 DNA reads TGTGCCAGCAGTTTCGCCGGGAGTTTTATGAACACTGAAGCTTTCTTT. Translation: CASSFAGSFMNTEAFF.

The gene calls are TRBV7-2 and TRBJ2-5; 7 positions agree with TRBD1. Germline V lookup: CDR1 SGHTA, CDR2 FQGNSA. The junction had 11 bases not matched to a gene; V was cut back by 5 bases and J by 5 bases. The CDR3 is made up of 15 amino acids. CDR3 nucleotides: TGTGCCAGCAGCCAGCGACGACAGGGCCGGGAGACCCAGTACTTC. As protein: CASSQRRQGRETQYF.

The CDR3 DNA reads TGTGCCACCTTGCCCGGGGGGCGTACCGGGGAGCTGTTTTTT. Its protein product is CATLPGGRTGELFF. The V gene is TRBV2, the J gene TRBJ2-2, with D possibly TRBD2 on 7 matching bases. Germline assignment: CDR1 SNHLY and CDR2 FYNNEI. This CDR3 is built from 14 residues. Deletions cut 10 bases from V and 5 bases from J, with 17 bases between.

The V gene is TRBV5-1, the J gene TRBJ1-1; TRBD1 is a possible D gene (5 bases). The CDR3 totals 13 residues. Germline CDR1 is SGHRS and CDR2 is YFSETQ. Trimming took 6 bases from V and 5 from J, leaving 14 bases between them. CDR3: CASTFRAGTEAFF. CDR3 nucleotide sequence: TGCGCCAGCACTTTCAGGGCGGGGACTGAAGCTTTCTTT.

This clone was detected a few times. The V and J genes are TRBV10-3 and TRBJ2-7, with 7 bases fitting TRBD1. Germline V gives CDR1 ENHRY, CDR2 SYGVKD. The length of the CDR3 is 13 residues. J gave up 2 bases and V 11 bases, and 9 bases lay outside the gene matches. The CDR3 sequence is CAVSRQGAYEQYF. The CDR3 bases are TGTGCCGTCTCTCGACAGGGTGCCTACGAGCAGTACTTC.

The chain uses TRBV4-3 and TRBJ1-1, with a tentative D call TRBD1 (5 bases). There are 15 residues in the CDR3. Trimming took 4 bases from V and 1 from J, leaving 13 bases between them. Germline V lookup: CDR1 LGHNA, CDR2 YSLEER. The CDR3 sequence: CASSRKSGGNTEAFF. The CDR3 nucleotides read TGCGCCAGCAGCCGGAAGAGTGGGGGGAACACTGAAGCTTTCTTT.

This rearrangement joins TRBV6-5 to TRBJ1-4; 7 nucleotides line up with TRBD1. With V trimmed by 6 bases and J by 3 bases, 7 bases remained unmatched. Germline CDR1 and CDR2: MNHEY and SVGAGI. This CDR3 spans 15 amino acids. This chain's CDR3 is CASRGTVGPNEKLFF. The CDR3 nucleotides are TGTGCCAGCAGAGGGACAGTTGGTCCTAATGAAAAACTGTTTTTT.

The J gene is TRBJ1-3, the V gene TRBV7-9, with a tentative D call TRBD1 (5 bases). V gave up 3 bases and J gave up 7 bases, with 13 bases separating them. This CDR3 is 14 amino acids long. CDR1 and CDR2 (germline): SEHNR, FQNEAQ (reference sequence). The CDR3 sequence is CASSFEGVLNTIYF. The CDR3 DNA reads TGTGCCAGCAGCTTTGAAGGGGTGTTGAACACCATATATTTT.

The chain uses TRBV6-5 and TRBJ2-7, with D uncertain. Between the trimmed V and J ends, which lost 5 bases and 1 base, there was a span of 12 bases. The CDR3 spans 14 residues. The germline V gene has CDR1 MNHEY and CDR2 SVGAGI. CDR3 sequence: CASSTSSVSYEQYF. Written as DNA, the CDR3 is TGTGCCAGCAGTACCTCCTCCGTTTCCTACGAGCAGTACTTC.

The rearrangement joins TRBV5-1 to TRBJ1-2; D call uncertain. The CDR3 loop spans 15 amino acids. Germline loops: CDR1 SGHRS, CDR2 YFSETQ. The ends were cut back, 1 base at V and 3 bases at J, with 13 bases in the middle. The CDR3 DNA follows: TGCGCCAGCAGCTTGAGTCCACCCTCTGACTATGGCTACACCTTC. Amino acids: CASSLSPPSDYGYTF.

The J gene is TRBJ2-7, the V gene TRBV5-4; D possibly corresponds to TRBD1 (5 bases). V was pared by 2 bases and J by 6 bases, with 9 bases between. CDR1 is SGHNT and CDR2 is YYREEE in the germline V gene (reference sequence). The CDR3 runs to 12 residues. The CDR3 DNA is TGTGCCAGCAGCTTCGATAGGGGCGAGCAGTACTTC. It encodes CASSFDRGEQYF.

CDR3 bases: TGTGCCAGCAGCTTGCGGCAGGTACTTGGAAATGAGCAGTTCTTC. This translates into CASSLRQVLGNEQFF. The genes are TRBV5-8 and TRBJ2-1; D is uncertain. Germline V gene data show CDR1 as SGHTS and CDR2 as YDEGEE. This CDR3 is 15 amino acids long. V shed 1 base and J shed 7 bases, with 15 bases lying between them. The whole variable domain, remainder taken from reference TRBV5-8 and TRBJ2-1, is EAGVTQSPTHLIKTRGQQATLRCSPISGHTSVYWYQQALGLGLQFLLWYDEGEERNRGNFPPRFSGRQFPNYSSELNVNALELEDSALYLCASSLRQVLGNEQFFGPGTRLTVL.